The source of this T cell receptor (beta chain) is a study of OX40 agonist ivuxolimab in advanced cancers. Looking at the study overall: Those enrolled were approximately 87% male, with a mean age of around 55 years and ages from about 20 to 90. Therapy given before enrollment (anti-PD-1, anti-PD-L1 or anti-CTLA-4) was allowed, and roughly 42% had some.

Some clones are missing from TCRdb's copy, which holds only in-frame ones; the method was immunoSEQ multiplex PCR. The repertoire consists of tens of thousands of clones, with 75% to 90% occurring once and the leading ten covering less than 0.7%. Worth noting for this clone: Antigen specificity is unknown.

V shed 0 bases and J 3 bases; nucleotides not matched to a gene: 8. This CDR3 comprises 17 residues. CDR1 is SGHRS and CDR2 is YFSETQ in the germline V gene. Study-wide results and caveats: Doses of 0.1 to 3.0 mg/kg were accompanied by clonal expansion of CD4+ and CD8+ blood T cells by week 6. Expanded clones were, on average, more numerous among CD8+ T cells than CD4+.

This TCR was sampled from an adult with an advanced solid tumor such as melanoma, head and neck, liver or kidney cancer. The specimen comprised CD4+ or CD8+ T cells sorted from blood, sampled in a trial of the OX40 agonist ivuxolimab. The chain couples TRBV5-1 to TRBJ1-1; 10 bases map to TRBD1. CDR3 sequence reads: CASSLARDRGKDTEAFF. CDR3 sequence (DNA): TGCGCCAGCAGCTTGGCCAGGGACAGGGGTAAGGACACTGAAGCTTTCTTT.